This TCR beta chain was found in a study of radiotherapy plus CTLA-4 blockade in lung cancer. Using immunoSEQ multiplex PCR, the repertoire was profiled, and TCRdb retains in-frame clones only, with some absent. Among about 51,000 clones, about 76% were seen once, and the ten largest hold about 2.4%. V was clipped by 0 bases and J by 7 bases; unmatched bases: 13. The length of the CDR3 is 16 residues. Looked up from germline, CDR1 is SGDLS and CDR2 is YYNGEE. The sample consisted of peripheral blood, taken from a patient treated with radiotherapy plus ipilimumab. The chain carries TRBV9 and TRBJ2-7; 7 nucleotides align to TRBD2. The sequence came from a human donor with non-small cell lung cancer whose response to radiotherapy plus ipilimumab could not be evaluated. CDR3 residues: CASSVAGREPFGEQYF. CDR3 coding DNA: TGTGCCAGCAGCGTAGCGGGGCGGGAGCCCTTCGGGGAGCAGTACTTC. Together with reference TRBV9 and TRBJ2-7, the CDR3 gives the full variable domain: DSGVTQTPKHLITATGQRVTLRCSPRSGDLSVYWYQQSLDQGLQFLIQYYNGEERAKGNILERFSAQQFPDLHSELNLSSLELGDSALYFCASSVAGREPFGEQYFGPGTRLTVT.